This T cell receptor beta chain is from a study of early T cells in non-severe SARS-CoV-2 infection. Background on the study: Bulk RNA taken from unsorted whole blood was sequenced, leaving chains unpaired. Study observations and caveats: CD4 and private specificities were missed by VDJdb matching, which favored anti-spike CD8 responses.

cDNA molecules, individually, were tagged with unique molecular identifiers. TCRdb called the 5' RACE reads again in MiXCR, with one record for every CDR3 protein. Seen here are roughly 75,000 distinct CDR3 sequences, roughly 12% observed once, and the top ten hold about 4.4%. The CDR3 contains 12 residues. V dropped 1 base and J dropped 15 bases, with 13 bases sitting between them. CDR1 LGHDT and CDR2 YNNKEL come from the germline V gene (reference sequence). This clonotype was recorded a few times. What it binds is unknown. The chain has TRBV3-1 and TRBJ2-1; TRBD1 is a possible D gene (5 bases). The specimen sequenced was whole blood. The clonotype comes from an adult who was a healthcare worker with PCR-confirmed SARS-CoV-2 infection or an uninfected control (not recorded which). The CDR3 DNA reads as TGTGCCAGCAGCCAAGGCCAGGGTAGTGGGTTCTTC. It codes for CASSQGQGSGFF.